This TCR beta chain was obtained from a study of radiotherapy plus CTLA-4 blockade in lung cancer. Findings and caveats of the study: Early blood T cell clone dynamics reportedly forecast response best, with interferon-beta. Among blood TCR repertoires after radiotherapy plus ipilimumab, tumor-derived clones expanded.

With respect to this clone: Its antigen is still unknown.

Produced via immunoSEQ multiplex PCR; TCRdb's table is partial and in-frame only. The data hold about 72,000 clones, with around 82% observed a single time. Germline CDR1 is MGHRA and CDR2 is YSYEKL. V was cut by 4 bases and J by 0 bases, with 18 bases left in between. The CDR3 extends over 17 amino acids. The sample was peripheral blood, taken from a patient treated with radiotherapy plus ipilimumab. The chain carries TRBV4-1 and TRBJ1-2, with a tentative D call TRBD1 (6 bases). The receptor's source is a human donor with non-small cell lung cancer who had a complete response to radiotherapy plus ipilimumab. CDR3 residues: CASSPRTGPETNYGYTF. Written as DNA, the CDR3 is TGCGCCAGCAGCCCCCGTACAGGGCCGGAGACTAACTATGGCTACACCTTC.